The rows below give T cell receptor beta chains drawn from one sample of a study of T cell responses to AZD1222 COVID-19 vaccine. Assay used: immunoSEQ multiplex PCR; TCRdb lists only in-frame clones, some missing. Seen here are around 210,000 clones, about 94% observed once, and the top ten hold around 1.8%. Sequencing used peripheral blood, obtained 28 days after the second dose of the MenACWY control vaccine. The source of these receptors is an adult who received the MenACWY meningococcal vaccine as a control. Each CDR3 is given with its conserved first and last residue. Fields, in order: CDR3 DNA, CDR3 protein, clone size, V gene, D gene, J gene. D genes are given only for firm matches. Expanded clones get a size class; other rows say once, few or many, or leave the size out.

DNA: TGTGCCAGCAGTTACGAAAACTATGGCTACACCTTC
CDR3: CASSYENYGYTF
size: NA
V: TRBV6-5
D: NA
J: TRBJ1-2

DNA: TGTGCCAGCAGTTGGGCCGGGACAAACAAGAACACTGAAGCTTTCTTT
CDR3: CASSWAGTNKNTEAFF
size: once
V: TRBV27
D: NA
J: TRBJ1-1

DNA: TGTGCCAGCAGCTTGGAGGGTCCTGTGTCGAACACCGGGGAGCTGTTTTTT
CDR3: CASSLEGPVSNTGELFF
size: NA
V: TRBV5-6
D: NA
J: TRBJ2-2

DNA: TGTGCCAGCAGGACGGAGGTCCTTAGCACAGATACGCAGTATTTT
CDR3: CASRTEVLSTDTQYF
size: NA
V: TRBV27
D: NA
J: TRBJ2-3

DNA: TGTGCCAGCAGCTTAGGGCTAGTGGGGGAGACCCAGTACTTC
CDR3: CASSLGLVGETQYF
size: NA
V: TRBV7-2
D: NA
J: TRBJ2-5

DNA: TGTGCCACCAGCAGACCCGACCAACCAGAGACCCAGTACTTC
CDR3: CATSRPDQPETQYF
size: NA
V: TRBV15
D: NA
J: TRBJ2-5

DNA: TGTGCCAGCAGCTTACAGTTCTATGGCTACACCTTC
CDR3: CASSLQFYGYTF
size: NA
V: TRBV7-9
D: NA
J: TRBJ1-2

DNA: TGTGCCAGCAGCTTAGTGGGACAGGGCCCCTACGAGCAGTACTTC
CDR3: CASSLVGQGPYEQYF
size: NA
V: TRBV11-2
D: TRBD1
J: TRBJ2-7

DNA: TGTGCCAGCAGCGCTAGCGGGACTAGCACAGATACGCAGTATTTT
CDR3: CASSASGTSTDTQYF
size: NA
V: TRBV5-5
D: TRBD2
J: TRBJ2-3

DNA: TGTGCCAGCAGTCGTCGTGGGGGGGGAGAGACCCAGTACTTC
CDR3: CASSRRGGGETQYF
size: NA
V: TRBV28
D: TRBD2
J: TRBJ2-5

DNA: TGTGCCAGCAGCACCCAAGCGGGAAGCTACGAGCAGTACTTC
CDR3: CASSTQAGSYEQYF
size: NA
V: TRBV7-2
D: TRBD2
J: TRBJ2-7

DNA: TGTGCCAGTCAGGAGATACTGGGACAGAACTATGGCTACACCTTC
CDR3: CASQEILGQNYGYTF
size: NA
V: TRBV2
D: TRBD1
J: TRBJ1-2

DNA: TGCGCCAGCAGCTCCGGACTAACCACAGATGAGCAGTTCTTC
CDR3: CASSSGLTTDEQFF
size: NA
V: TRBV5-1
D: NA
J: TRBJ2-1

DNA: TGTGCCAGCAGGGGACAGGCAACTAATGAAAAACTGTTTTTT
CDR3: CASRGQATNEKLFF
size: NA
V: TRBV6-5
D: TRBD1
J: TRBJ1-4

DNA: TGCGCCAGCAGCTTGGGCCCAGGGGGCACAGATACGCAGTATTTT
CDR3: CASSLGPGGTDTQYF
size: NA
V: TRBV5-1
D: NA
J: TRBJ2-3

DNA: TGTGCCTGTCCCGGGACGGCGCATGGCTACACCTTC
CDR3: CACPGTAHGYTF
size: NA
V: TRBV30
D: NA
J: TRBJ1-2

DNA: TGTGCCAGCAGCTTGTCCCAGACAGGCTCTGGAAACACCATATATTTT
CDR3: CASSLSQTGSGNTIYF
size: NA
V: TRBV5-4
D: NA
J: TRBJ1-3

DNA: TGTGCCAGCAGTGATCGAACGGACTCCTCCTACGAGCAGTACTTT
CDR3: CASSDRTDSSYEQYF
size: NA
V: TRBV6-1
D: NA
J: TRBJ2-7

DNA: TGCGCCAGCAAGAGGGACTACCCGAGCGACGAGCAGTACTTC
CDR3: CASKRDYPSDEQYF
size: NA
V: TRBV5-1
D: TRBD2
J: TRBJ2-7

DNA: TGTGCCAGCAGTTACGGTTTTCAGCCCCAGCATTTT
CDR3: CASSYGFQPQHF
size: NA
V: TRBV6-6
D: NA
J: TRBJ1-5

DNA: TGTGCCAGCAGTTTATCCGGGGGCGCCGGCACCGGGGAGCTGTTTTTT
CDR3: CASSLSGGAGTGELFF
size: NA
V: TRBV27
D: NA
J: TRBJ2-2

DNA: TGTGCCAGCAGCCCCCAGGGGGACGAGCAGTACTTC
CDR3: CASSPQGDEQYF
size: NA
V: TRBV27
D: TRBD1
J: TRBJ2-7

DNA: TGTGCCTGGAGTGCTAATCGGGAAGCTTTCTTT
CDR3: CAWSANREAFF
size: NA
V: TRBV30
D: NA
J: TRBJ1-1

DNA: TGTGCCAGCAGCTCGGACAGGGAGCCTAATGAAAAACTGTTTTTT
CDR3: CASSSDREPNEKLFF
size: NA
V: TRBV6-5
D: TRBD1
J: TRBJ1-4

DNA: TGTGCCAGCAGCCTAGACGGACAGCGAGGCTACACCTTC
CDR3: CASSLDGQRGYTF
size: NA
V: TRBV7-9
D: NA
J: TRBJ1-2

DNA: TGTGCCAGTAGTAGTTGGGACGTTGGAAACACCATATATTTT
CDR3: CASSSWDVGNTIYF
size: once
V: TRBV19
D: NA
J: TRBJ1-3

DNA: TGTGCCAGCAGCCCCTTTTCATCCTACAATGAGCAGTTCTTC
CDR3: CASSPFSSYNEQFF
size: NA
V: TRBV5-5
D: NA
J: TRBJ2-1

DNA: TGTGCCAGCAGTTTAGTCGGGGGTGGGCCCTACGAGCAGTACTTC
CDR3: CASSLVGGGPYEQYF
size: NA
V: TRBV27
D: NA
J: TRBJ2-7

DNA: TGTGCCAGCAGCCGAATGGAGGGAGAGACCCAGTACTTC
CDR3: CASSRMEGETQYF
size: NA
V: TRBV6-5
D: NA
J: TRBJ2-5

DNA: TGTGCCAGCTCACCGACAGAGAGCTCCTACAATGAGCAGTTCTTC
CDR3: CASSPTESSYNEQFF
size: NA
V: TRBV18
D: NA
J: TRBJ2-1

DNA: TGTGCCAGCTCACCACTGCGCGGGGGGGTCCAAGAGACCCAGTACTTC
CDR3: CASSPLRGGVQETQYF
size: NA
V: TRBV18
D: TRBD2
J: TRBJ2-5

DNA: TGTGCCAGCAGTTCACGGGACCCAGGGGTTGGCTATGGCTACACCTTC
CDR3: CASSSRDPGVGYGYTF
size: NA
V: TRBV6-5
D: NA
J: TRBJ1-2

DNA: TGTGCCAGCAGCCGTCCTGGCTCTGGAAACACCATATATTTT
CDR3: CASSRPGSGNTIYF
size: NA
V: TRBV7-2
D: NA
J: TRBJ1-3

DNA: TGTGCCAGCAGCTGGGACCCGGCGTATGGCTACACCTTC
CDR3: CASSWDPAYGYTF
size: NA
V: TRBV5-5
D: NA
J: TRBJ1-2

DNA: TGCAGCGCTGGACAGGGGGGGAATCAGCCCCAGCATTTT
CDR3: CSAGQGGNQPQHF
size: NA
V: TRBV29-1
D: TRBD1
J: TRBJ1-5

DNA: TGCGCCAGCAGCTTGAAGGGAAAGGTGGATGAAAAACTGTTTTTT
CDR3: CASSLKGKVDEKLFF
size: NA
V: TRBV5-1
D: NA
J: TRBJ1-4

DNA: TGTGCCACCAACTCCGCGGGACCTGGCGAGACCCAGTACTTC
CDR3: CATNSAGPGETQYF
size: NA
V: TRBV19
D: NA
J: TRBJ2-5

DNA: TGTGCCAGCAGCCTGGGCCCTCACACGAGGGGAAACACCATATATTTT
CDR3: CASSLGPHTRGNTIYF
size: NA
V: TRBV14
D: NA
J: TRBJ1-3

DNA: TGTGCCAGCAGTTACGGGGGAAGCAATCAGCCCCAGCATTTT
CDR3: CASSYGGSNQPQHF
size: NA
V: TRBV6-5
D: NA
J: TRBJ1-5

DNA: TGTGCCAGCAGCTTATGGGGGATTGAAAGGGGCGCAGGCCAGCCCCAGCATTTT
CDR3: CASSLWGIERGAGQPQHF
size: few
V: TRBV7-8
D: NA
J: TRBJ1-5

DNA: TGTGCCAGCAGCGCCCGGGACCCGAGCTACGAGCAGTACTTC
CDR3: CASSARDPSYEQYF
size: NA
V: TRBV7-3
D: NA
J: TRBJ2-7

DNA: TGTGCCTGGCGCCGGGACGGGAACACTGAAGCTTTCTTT
CDR3: CAWRRDGNTEAFF
size: NA
V: TRBV30
D: NA
J: TRBJ1-1

DNA: TGTGCCATCAGTGAGCCGACCTACAATGAGCAGTTCTTC
CDR3: CAISEPTYNEQFF
size: NA
V: TRBV10-3
D: NA
J: TRBJ2-1

DNA: TGTGCCACCAGTGATGATAACACTGAAGCTTTCTTT
CDR3: CATSDDNTEAFF
size: NA
V: TRBV24-1
D: NA
J: TRBJ1-1

DNA: TGTGCCAGCAGTTCCTTCTCCTACGAGCAGTACTTC
CDR3: CASSSFSYEQYF
size: NA
V: TRBV12-3/TRBV12-4
D: NA
J: TRBJ2-7

DNA: TGTGCCATCAGTGAGCCCAGAAGAACTAGCGGGAAGTCCTACGAGCAGTACTTC
CDR3: CAISEPRRTSGKSYEQYF
size: NA
V: TRBV10-3
D: TRBD2
J: TRBJ2-7

DNA: TGTGCCACCAGCAGAGAGGGGTACCAGCCCCAGCATTTT
CDR3: CATSREGYQPQHF
size: NA
V: TRBV15
D: NA
J: TRBJ1-5

DNA: TGCGCCAGCCCATCTTTCTACGAGCAGTACTTC
CDR3: CASPSFYEQYF
size: few
V: TRBV5-1
D: NA
J: TRBJ2-7

DNA: TGCAGTGCCCCGCGGCTCAATGAGCAGTTCTTC
CDR3: CSAPRLNEQFF
size: once
V: TRBV20-1
D: NA
J: TRBJ2-1

DNA: TGTGCCAGCAGCCAGTCAGCAGGGTCCTCCTACGAGCAGTACTTC
CDR3: CASSQSAGSSYEQYF
size: NA
V: TRBV3-1/TRBV3-2
D: NA
J: TRBJ2-7

DNA: TGTGCCAGCAGCCCAGGGGGGCCCTATGGCTACACCTTC
CDR3: CASSPGGPYGYTF
size: NA
V: TRBV7-9
D: TRBD1
J: TRBJ1-2